A selection of T cell receptor beta chains follows, all from one sample in a study of read filtering for tumor transcriptome and immune sequencing. A single record per CDR3 protein comes from TCRdb applying MiXCR to the reads. This sample has approximately 37,000 distinct CDR3 sequences, with around 15% found just once. The sequencing input was a population of CD138-negative cells sorted from bone marrow. Receptors originate from a donor at least 40 years old with multiple myeloma. Each CDR3 is given without its conserved first and last residue.

j_call v_call cdr3_aa
TRBJ2-6 TRBV7-3 ASSLTYRAGANVLT
TRBJ2-5 TRBV7-6 ASSLTGGETQY
TRBJ1-2 TRBV20-1 SAPWEANYGYT
TRBJ2-2 TRBV11-2 ASSLSTSGELF
TRBJ1-5 TRBV2 ASCEAGRDNQPQH
TRBJ1-4 TRBV7-9 ASRRTGDSNEKLF
TRBJ1-3 TRBV19 ATSYRNGNTIY
TRBJ1-5 TRBV28 ASSLTDSTSLYSNQPQH
TRBJ2-7 TRBV25-1 ASSEFSGQGTHEQY
TRBJ1-5 TRBV28 ASSKQGPSNQPQH
TRBJ2-3 TRBV10-3 ATSGSSDTQY
TRBJ2-3 TRBV5-1 ASSSDSSSTDTQY
TRBJ2-1 TRBV20-1 STRDRAGGYNEQF
TRBJ1-3 TRBV25-1 ASSELAGSSGNTIY
TRBJ2-2 TRBV20-1 SADSSERELF
TRBJ1-1 TRBV2 ASLGRHMNTEAF
TRBJ2-7 TRBV6-2/TRBV6-3 ASSSLGRGYEQY
TRBJ2-1 TRBV5-6 ASSFGAGEFNEQF
TRBJ2-5 TRBV7-2 ASSTRLVQY
TRBJ1-6 TRBV5-1 ASSLDGSSYNSPLH
TRBJ2-7 TRBV7-9 ASSPPGHLRPYEQY
TRBJ1-1 TRBV27 ASSLWATGTDTEAF
TRBJ2-1 TRBV19 ASSPLGAGDNEQS
TRBJ2-1 TRBV7-9 ASSPPPGQRGMNEQF
TRBJ1-6 TRBV10-3 AISELKDSPLH
TRBJ2-5 TRBV18 ASSPNAGSEKTQY
TRBJ2-3 TRBV12-3/TRBV12-4 ASSRGGGLFRKGTDTQY
TRBJ1-1 TRBV25-1 ASSVEAGVNTEAF
TRBJ2-7 TRBV11-2 ASSPLYEQY
TRBJ1-5 TRBV11-2 ASSIGQGGGQPQH